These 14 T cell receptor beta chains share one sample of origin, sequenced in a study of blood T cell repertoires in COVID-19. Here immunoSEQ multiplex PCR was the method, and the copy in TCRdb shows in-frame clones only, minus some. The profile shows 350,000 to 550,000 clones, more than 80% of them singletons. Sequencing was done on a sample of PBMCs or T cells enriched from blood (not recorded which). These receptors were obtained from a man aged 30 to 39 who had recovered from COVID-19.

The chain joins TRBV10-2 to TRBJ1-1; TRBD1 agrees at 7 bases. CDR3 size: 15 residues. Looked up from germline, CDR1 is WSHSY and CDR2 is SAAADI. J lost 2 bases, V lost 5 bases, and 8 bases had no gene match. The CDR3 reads CASSTTGTANTEAFF. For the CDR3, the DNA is TGCGCCAGCAGTACAACCGGGACAGCTAACACTGAAGCTTTCTTT.

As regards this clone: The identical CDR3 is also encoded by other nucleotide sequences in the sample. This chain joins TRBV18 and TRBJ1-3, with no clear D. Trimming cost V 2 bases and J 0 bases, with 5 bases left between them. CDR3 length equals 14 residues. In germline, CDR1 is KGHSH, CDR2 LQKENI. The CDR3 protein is CASSPTSSGNTIYF. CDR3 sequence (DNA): TGTGCCAGCTCACCAACCAGCTCTGGAAACACCATATATTTT.

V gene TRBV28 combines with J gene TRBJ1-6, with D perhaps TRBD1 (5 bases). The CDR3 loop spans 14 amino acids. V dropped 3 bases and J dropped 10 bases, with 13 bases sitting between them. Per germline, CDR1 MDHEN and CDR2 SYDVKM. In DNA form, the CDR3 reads TGTGCCAGCAGTTTGAGCAGGGATCGCTCACCCCTCCACTTT. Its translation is CASSLSRDRSPLHF.

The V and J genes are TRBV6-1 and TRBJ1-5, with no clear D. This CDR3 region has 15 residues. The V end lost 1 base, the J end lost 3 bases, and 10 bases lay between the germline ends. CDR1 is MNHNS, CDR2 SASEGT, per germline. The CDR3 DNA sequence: TGTGCCAGCAGTGAAGGAAGAGGGTTCAATCAGCCCCAGCATTTT. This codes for CASSEGRGFNQPQHF.

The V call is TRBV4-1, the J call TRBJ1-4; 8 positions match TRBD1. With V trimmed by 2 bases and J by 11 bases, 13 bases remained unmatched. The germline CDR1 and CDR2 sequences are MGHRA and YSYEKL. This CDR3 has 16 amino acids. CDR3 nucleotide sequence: TGCGCCAGCAGCCAACCGAGGGGGGACAGGAGTGTCAAACTGTTTTTT. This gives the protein CASSQPRGDRSVKLFF.

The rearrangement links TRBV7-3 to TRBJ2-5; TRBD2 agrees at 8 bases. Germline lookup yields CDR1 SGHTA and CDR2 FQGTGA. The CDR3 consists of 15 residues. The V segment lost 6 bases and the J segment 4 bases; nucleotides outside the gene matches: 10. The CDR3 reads CASSTQRESGETQYF. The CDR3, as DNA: TGTGCCAGCAGTACCCAGCGGGAGAGTGGAGAGACCCAGTACTTC.

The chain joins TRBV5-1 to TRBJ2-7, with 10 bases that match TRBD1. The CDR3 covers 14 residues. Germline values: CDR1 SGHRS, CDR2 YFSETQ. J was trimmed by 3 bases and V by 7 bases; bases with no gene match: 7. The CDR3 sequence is CASQTGTGVYEQYF. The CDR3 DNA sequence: TGCGCCAGCCAAACCGGGACAGGGGTCTACGAGCAGTACTTC.

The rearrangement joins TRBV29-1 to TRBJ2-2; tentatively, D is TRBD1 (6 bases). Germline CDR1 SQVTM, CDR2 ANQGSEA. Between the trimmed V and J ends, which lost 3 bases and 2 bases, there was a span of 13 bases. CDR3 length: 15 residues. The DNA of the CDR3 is TGCAGCGTTGAGACAGGAAGGAGTAACACCGGGGAGCTGTTTTTT. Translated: CSVETGRSNTGELFF.

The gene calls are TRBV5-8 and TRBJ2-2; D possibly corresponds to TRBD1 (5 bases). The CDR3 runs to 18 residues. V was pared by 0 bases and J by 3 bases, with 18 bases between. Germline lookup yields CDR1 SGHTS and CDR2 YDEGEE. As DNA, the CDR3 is TGTGCCAGCAGCTTGGGTGTGCGGACAAATCTACACACCGGGGAGCTGTTTTTT. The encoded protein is CASSLGVRTNLHTGELFF.

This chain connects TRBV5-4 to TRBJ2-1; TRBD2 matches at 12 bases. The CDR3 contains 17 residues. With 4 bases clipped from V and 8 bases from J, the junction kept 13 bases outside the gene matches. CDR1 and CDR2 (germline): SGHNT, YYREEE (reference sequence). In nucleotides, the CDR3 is TGTGCCAGCAGCCCAGGGACTAGCGGGCCCACGGGGCATGAGCAGTTCTTC. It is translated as CASSPGTSGPTGHEQFF.

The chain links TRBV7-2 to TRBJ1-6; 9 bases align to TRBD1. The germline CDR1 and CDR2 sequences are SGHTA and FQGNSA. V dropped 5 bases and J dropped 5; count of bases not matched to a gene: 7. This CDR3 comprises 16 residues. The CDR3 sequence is CASSTLGQGNNSPLHF. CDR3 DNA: TGTGCCAGCAGCACCTTGGGACAGGGTAATAATTCACCCCTCCACTTT.

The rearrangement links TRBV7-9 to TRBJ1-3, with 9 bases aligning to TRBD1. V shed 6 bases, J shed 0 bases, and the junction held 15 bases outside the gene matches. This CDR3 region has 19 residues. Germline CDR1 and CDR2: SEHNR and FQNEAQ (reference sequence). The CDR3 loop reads CASRSPVGTGKDSGNTIYF. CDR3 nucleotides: TGTGCCAGCAGATCCCCTGTCGGGACAGGGAAAGACTCTGGAAACACCATATATTTT.

The CDR3 DNA follows: TGTGCCAGCTCAGGCAATCAGCCCCAGCATTTT. It is translated as CASSGNQPQHF. V gene TRBV12-3 or TRBV12-4 combines with J gene TRBJ1-5; D gene ambiguous. CDR3 length: 11 residues. The germline V and J ends were trimmed by 8 bases and 2 bases, with 4 bases remaining between them.

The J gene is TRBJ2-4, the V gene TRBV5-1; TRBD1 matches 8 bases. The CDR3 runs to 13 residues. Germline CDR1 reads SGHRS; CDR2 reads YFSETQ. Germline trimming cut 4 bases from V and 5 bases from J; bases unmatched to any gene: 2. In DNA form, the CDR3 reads TGCGCCAGCAGCGTGGGACAGGAAAACATTCAGTACTTC. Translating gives CASSVGQENIQYF.